One and the same sample provided the 25 T cell receptor beta chains below, sequenced in a study of human T cells and chemical hapten exposure. The time point here: pre-sensitization, week 0. The treatment denotes: therapeutic diphenylcyclopropenone sensitization with weekly scalp DPC. MiXCR, applied by TCRdb to the RACE reads, yields one record per CDR3 protein. This table holds tens of thousands of distinct CDR3 sequences, about 10% found once. The sequences come from whole blood, collected in connection with sensitization to the hapten diphenylcyclopropenone (DPC). These receptors originate from a woman aged 40-49 years with alopecia areata. Some clones in this sample may be carry-over from other donors' samples.

The J gene is TRBJ2-5, the V gene TRBV7-9, with no clear D. Germline loops: CDR1 SEHNR, CDR2 FQNEAQ (reference sequence). V was trimmed by 6 bases and J by 2 bases, leaving 1 base between them. The CDR3 sequence is 10 residues long. The CDR3 loop reads CASSQETQYF. The CDR3 DNA follows: TGTGCCAGCAGTCAAGAGACCCAGTACTTC.

In this sample, this clonotype turned up many times. J is TRBJ2-7 and V is TRBV4-2, with 9 bases aligning to TRBD2. V trimming: 1 base; J trimming: 6 bases; junction bases outside the gene matches: 7. Germline-derived CDR1 and CDR2 are LGHNA and YNFKEQ. CDR3 length: 15 amino acids. CDR3 residues: CASSQGGRAGAEQYF. DNA of the CDR3: TGTGCCAGCAGCCAAGGCGGGAGGGCCGGGGCCGAGCAGTACTTC.

This chain uses TRBV5-1 with TRBJ2-1, with 11 bases identical to TRBD2. This CDR3 has 18 amino acids. J gave up 3 bases and V 2 bases, and 10 bases lay outside the gene matches. Germline V CDR1 and CDR2: SGHRS, YFSETQ. The CDR3 region is CASSFGSSGRTHYNEQFF. CDR3 coding DNA: TGCGCCAGCAGCTTTGGGTCTAGCGGGAGGACGCACTACAATGAGCAGTTCTTC.

This clonotype was observed a handful of times. V gene TRBV29-1 combines with J gene TRBJ1-2; D remains unclear. V gave up 4 bases and J gave up 3 bases, with 9 bases separating them. Germline values: CDR1 SQVTM, CDR2 ANQGSEA. The CDR3 sequence is 12 residues long. For the CDR3, the DNA is TGCAGCGTTGTGGTCGTACACTATGGCTACACCTTC. It is translated as CSVVVVHYGYTF.

This rearrangement joins TRBV19 to TRBJ2-3, with D uncertain. Germline assignment: CDR1 LNHDA and CDR2 SQIVND (reference sequence). V lost 3 bases to trimming and J lost 7 bases, with 14 bases between them. This CDR3 is built from 14 residues. CDR3 in amino acids: CASSISGVGHTQYF. The CDR3 nucleotides are TGTGCCAGTAGTATCAGTGGGGTTGGACATACGCAGTATTTT.

This clonotype showed up many times. V gene TRBV11-2 combines with J gene TRBJ2-3; D may correspond to TRBD1 or TRBD2 (6 bases each). The CDR3 consists of 12 residues. Germline CDR1 and CDR2: SGHAT and FQNNGV. V shed 6 bases and J shed 4 bases, with 8 bases lying between them. The CDR3: CASRGGSDTQYF. The CDR3 region has the DNA TGTGCCAGCAGAGGGGGGTCAGATACGCAGTATTTT.

The gene calls are TRBV27 and TRBJ2-4; D possibly corresponds to TRBD2 (5 bases). Trimming took off 2 bases at V and 0 bases at J, with 11 bases between the two ends. The CDR3 is 16 amino acids. Germline loops: CDR1 MNHEY, CDR2 SMNVEV (reference sequence). CDR3 nucleotide sequence: TGTGCCAGCAGTTTACGACTGACTATAGCCAAAAACATTCAGTACTTC. Protein sequence: CASSLRLTIAKNIQYF.

This chain joins TRBV20-1 and TRBJ2-2, with TRBD2 identical over 10 bases. The CDR3 loop spans 14 amino acids. The germline V gene has CDR1 DFQATT and CDR2 SNEGSKA (reference sequence). J lost 2 bases, V lost 6 bases, and 3 bases had no gene match. CDR3: CSARTSGNTGELFF. CDR3 bases: TGCAGTGCCCGGACTAGCGGAAACACCGGGGAGCTGTTTTTT.

The CDR3 here is CASSYDRAYEQYF. In DNA form, the CDR3 reads TGTGCCAGCAGCTACGACAGGGCCTACGAGCAGTACTTC. The chain couples TRBV7-2 to TRBJ2-7; 7 nucleotides match TRBD1. With 4 bases clipped from V and 2 bases from J, the junction kept 2 bases outside the gene matches. Germline assignment: CDR1 SGHTA and CDR2 FQGNSA. The CDR3 is 13 amino acids.

There are many counts of this clonotype. V gene TRBV29-1 combines with J gene TRBJ2-1; possibly TRBD1 for D (6 bases). Germline values: CDR1 SQVTM, CDR2 ANQGSEA. Trimming took 7 bases from V and 4 from J, leaving 14 bases between them. The CDR3 contains 13 residues. DNA for the CDR3: TGCAGCGGCGGCACAGGGATTTACAATGAGCAGTTCTTC. Protein sequence: CSGGTGIYNEQFF.

In this sample, this clonotype turned up many times. The chain carries TRBV18 and TRBJ1-1; weak D call: TRBD1 (5 bases). Trimming removed 3 bases at V and 1 base at J, with 15 bases between. Germline assignment: CDR1 KGHSH and CDR2 LQKENI. The CDR3 totals 16 residues. CDR3 DNA sequence: TGTGCCAGCTCACCCTTACTGCGGGGGACGAACACTGAAGCTTTCTTT. Its protein is CASSPLLRGTNTEAFF.

The chain couples TRBV3-1 to TRBJ2-7; 10 nucleotides line up with TRBD2. Losses at the gene ends were 2 bases for V and 4 bases for J; bases not matched to a gene: 8. Germline V gene data show CDR1 as LGHDT and CDR2 as YNNKEL (reference sequence). The CDR3 consists of 16 residues. CDR3 DNA sequence: TGTGCCAGCAGCCAATCCCCTAGCGGGAGATTGTACGAGCAGTACTTC. Translated, it gives CASSQSPSGRLYEQYF.

This clonotype was picked up many times. The chain couples TRBV6-2 or TRBV6-3 to TRBJ1-4; the D gene is possibly TRBD1 (5 bases). The CDR3 is 16 residues long. V lost 6 bases and J 6 bases, leaving 20 bases between the germline ends. Germline loops: CDR1 MNHEY, CDR2 SVGEGT. CDR3 nucleotides: TGTGCCAGCAGACCCCCACCGGGACCGCGCGATGAAAAACTGTTTTTT. It codes for CASRPPPGPRDEKLFF.

J is TRBJ2-5 and V is TRBV4-3, with no clear D. Germline CDR1 reads LGHNA; CDR2 reads YSLEER. The CDR3 is 15 residues long. Trimming took off 1 base at V and 4 bases at J, with 13 bases between the two ends. CDR3 nucleotides: TGCGCCAGCAGCCAAGGGGATTCCTCGGGAGAGACCCAGTACTTC. Protein sequence: CASSQGDSSGETQYF.

This clonotype was detected only a few times. It is likely a read error, because the conserved phenylalanine at the end of the CDR3 is missing. The CDR3, as DNA: TGTGCTAGTGGTTTGGTCCTAGCGGGAGACTACAATGAGCAGTTCCTC. Translating gives CASGLVLAGDYNEQFL. The chain links TRBV12-5 to TRBJ2-1; TRBD2 agrees at 10 bases. This CDR3 is 16 amino acids long. V was clipped by 0 bases and J by 3 bases; unmatched bases: 2. Germline V lookup: CDR1 LGHNT, CDR2 FRNRAP.

This clonotype was seen only a few times. This rearrangement joins TRBV11-1 to TRBJ2-5, with no clear D. Germline V gene lookup returns CDR1 SGHAT and CDR2 FQDESV (reference sequence). Trimming removed 5 bases from V and 3 bases from J, with 10 bases in between. The CDR3 covers 13 residues. CDR3 nucleotides: TGTGCCAGCAGCGAACAGTTTAAAGAGACCCAGTACTTC. It codes for CASSEQFKETQYF.

In its sample, this clonotype was seen many times. This sequence joins TRBV27 and TRBJ1-1; maybe TRBD1 (6 bases). This CDR3 has 12 amino acids. Germline assignment: CDR1 MNHEY and CDR2 SMNVEV (reference sequence). Trimming stripped 5 bases from V and 7 bases from J, with 11 bases between. The CDR3: CASSQQGGEAFF. CDR3 coding DNA: TGTGCCAGCAGTCAACAGGGAGGTGAAGCTTTCTTT.

This clonotype showed up many times. The chain carries TRBV5-1 and TRBJ1-1, with D tentatively TRBD1 (5 bases). Germline V gene lookup returns CDR1 SGHRS and CDR2 YFSETQ. This CDR3 comprises 14 residues. V was clipped by 5 bases and J by 2 bases, with 13 bases between them. The chain's CDR3 is CASRGTGRNTEAFF. The CDR3 nucleotides read TGCGCCAGCAGGGGGACCGGGAGAAACACTGAAGCTTTCTTT. The full variable domain, completed using reference TRBV5-1 and TRBJ1-1, is KAGVTQTPRYLIKTRGQQVTLSCSPISGHRSVSWYQQTPGQGLQFLFEYFSETQRNKGNFPGRFSGRQFSNSRSEMNVSTLELGDSALYLCASRGTGRNTEAFFGQGTRLTVV.

This clonotype turned up a few times. V usage is TRBV28 and J usage is TRBJ1-2; D uncertain. V was pared by 6 bases and J by 1 base, with 6 bases between. The CDR3 contains 12 residues. CDR1 and CDR2 from the germline V gene are MDHEN and SYDVKM. In DNA, the CDR3 is TGTGCCAGCAGCCCGTATAACTATGGCTACACCTTC. Its translation is CASSPYNYGYTF.

There are many counts of this clonotype. The chain uses TRBV7-8 and TRBJ1-1; D uncertain. Germline V CDR1 and CDR2: SGHVS, FQNEAQ. The CDR3 extends over 15 amino acids. V was shortened by 1 base and J by 5 bases, with 14 bases between the two germline ends. CDR3 coding DNA: TGTGCCAGCAGCTTAGATCAGGCCGCGGGGACTGAAGCTTTCTTT. Residues: CASSLDQAAGTEAFF.

This clonotype was detected many times. The chain has TRBV7-2 and TRBJ2-5; weak D call: TRBD2 (5 bases). V was pared by 2 bases and J by 4 bases, with 8 bases between. Germline V lookup: CDR1 SGHTA, CDR2 FQGNSA. The CDR3 has 13 residues. DNA for the CDR3: TGTGCCAGCAGCTTAAACGGGGTAGAGACCCAGTACTTC. Protein product: CASSLNGVETQYF.

This clonotype was observed a handful of times. The J gene is TRBJ2-3, the V gene TRBV19, with 9 bases that match TRBD2. This CDR3 has 17 residues. Trimming cost V 5 bases and J 2 bases; bases outside gene matches: 11. In germline, CDR1 is LNHDA, CDR2 SQIVND (reference sequence). DNA of the CDR3: TGTGCCAGTAGTTCGTGGACTAGCGCTGCGTTCACAGATACGCAGTATTTT. Translation gives CASSSWTSAAFTDTQYF.

This clonotype was seen more than once but under ten times. This chain connects TRBV29-1 to TRBJ1-3; the D gene is possibly TRBD1 (6 bases). The germline CDR1 and CDR2 sequences are SQVTM and ANQGSEA. This CDR3 region has 14 residues. Trimming took off 4 bases at V and 0 bases at J, with 10 bases between the two ends. CDR3 nucleotides: TGCAGCGTTGGAGACAGGAACTCTGGAAACACCATATATTTT. Translated: CSVGDRNSGNTIYF.

There are a few counts of this clonotype. The V gene is TRBV4-2, the J gene TRBJ2-3, with 8 bases lining up with TRBD1. The CDR3 is 17 residues long. Unmatched junction bases numbered 12, after V lost 3 bases and J lost 4 bases. Germline V CDR1 and CDR2: LGHNA, YNFKEQ. CDR3 sequence: CASSQEFRTGRPDTQYF. The CDR3 DNA follows: TGTGCCAGCAGCCAGGAGTTCCGGACAGGGCGCCCAGATACGCAGTATTTT.

This clonotype occurred many times. This chain joins TRBV11-2 and TRBJ2-5; the D is unclear. CDR3 length equals 12 residues. Trimming removed 0 bases at V and 4 bases at J, with 3 bases between. Looked up from germline, CDR1 is SGHAT and CDR2 is FQNNGV. This CDR3 is CASSLERETQYF. The CDR3 bases are TGTGCCAGCAGCTTAGAACGAGAGACCCAGTACTTC.